Below are 5 T cell receptor beta chains sequenced from a single sample in a study of cytomegalovirus exposure and HLA in healthy donors (dated by TCRdb to 2017 to 2019). Library preparation was by the immunoSEQ multiplex PCR assay. For the multiplex PCR, a mixture combining 60 forward primers for TCR Vbeta segments and 13 reverse primers for TCR Jbeta segments was used. Imported from immuneACCESS, the table was reduced by TCRdb to in-frame sequences with V and J called. These copies leave out some clones; in studies compared against another copy, an unresolved V gene accounts for under half, and the cause of the remainder is not known. The sample records fewer than 95,000 clones, around three quarters of which are singletons. About 0.5% of the sample is taken by the ten largest. Sequencing was performed on PBMCs. The receptors derive from a man aged 25-45 years in good health and CMV-seronegative.

This clone was seen only once. The chain uses TRBV27 and TRBJ2-5, with 7 bases matching TRBD1. The CDR3 is made up of 13 amino acids. The J segment lost 2 bases and the V segment lost 7 bases, leaving 4 bases of the junction unmatched. The germline gives CDR1 MNHEY, CDR2 SMNVEV (reference sequence). Written as DNA, the CDR3 is TGTGCCAGCAAAAAGACAGGGCAAGAGACCCAGTACTTC. It translates to CASKKTGQETQYF.

CDR3 nucleotides: TGTGCCAGCAGCCCCTCGGGGGGAGCTGGAGAGACCCAGTACTTC. It specifies CASSPSGGAGETQYF. The chain uses TRBV7-3 and TRBJ2-5; 7 positions agree with TRBD2. CDR1 is SGHTA, CDR2 FQGTGA, per germline. With 5 bases clipped from V and 4 bases from J, the junction kept 10 bases outside the gene matches. The CDR3 runs to 15 residues.

The V gene is TRBV7-3, the J gene TRBJ2-1; TRBD2 agrees at 11 bases. After removal of 5 bases from V and 1 base from J, the junction contained 1 base not matched to a gene. This CDR3 region has 15 residues. Germline assignment: CDR1 SGHTA and CDR2 FQGTGA. As DNA, the CDR3 is TGTGCCAGCAGCCCTAGCGGGGGGTCCTACAATGAGCAGTTCTTC. Translating it yields CASSPSGGSYNEQFF.

This clone was seen more than once but under ten times. This chain joins TRBV7-2 and TRBJ2-2, with D tentatively TRBD1 (5 bases). The CDR3 sequence is 15 residues long. CDR1 SGHTA and CDR2 FQGNSA come from the germline V gene. Trimming removed 8 bases at V and 0 bases at J, with 13 bases between. The CDR3 bases are TGTGCCAGCGACGGACAAATCGCGAACACCGGGGAGCTGTTTTTT. It codes for CASDGQIANTGELFF.

This clone was detected only a few times. The chain uses TRBV5-1 and TRBJ1-1; D is undetermined. CDR3 size: 13 residues. V was clipped by 0 bases and J by 0 bases, with 3 bases between them. Germline V CDR1 and CDR2: SGHRS, YFSETQ. In nucleotides, the CDR3 is TGCGCCAGCAGCTTGGTAGTGAACACTGAAGCTTTCTTT. Protein: CASSLVVNTEAFF.